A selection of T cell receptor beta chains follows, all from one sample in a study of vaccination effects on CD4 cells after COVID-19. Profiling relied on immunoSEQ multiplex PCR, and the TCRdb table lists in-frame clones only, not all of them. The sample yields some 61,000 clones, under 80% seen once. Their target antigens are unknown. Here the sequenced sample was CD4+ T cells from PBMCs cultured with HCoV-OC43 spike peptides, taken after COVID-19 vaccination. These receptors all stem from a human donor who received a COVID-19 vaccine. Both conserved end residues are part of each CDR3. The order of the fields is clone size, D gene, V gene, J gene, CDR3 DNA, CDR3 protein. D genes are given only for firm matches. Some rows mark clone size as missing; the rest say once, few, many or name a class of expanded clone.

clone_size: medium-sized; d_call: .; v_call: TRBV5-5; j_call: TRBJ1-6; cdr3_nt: TGTGCCAGCAGCGACGAACGGAACAATTCACCCCTCCACTTT; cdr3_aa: CASSDERNNSPLHF
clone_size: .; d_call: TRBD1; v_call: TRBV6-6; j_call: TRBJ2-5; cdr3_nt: TGTGCCAGCACCCCTGCGAACAGGGGGCTTAGTGAGACCCAGTACTTC; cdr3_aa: CASTPANRGLSETQYF
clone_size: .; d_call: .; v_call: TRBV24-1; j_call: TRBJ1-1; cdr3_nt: TGTGCCACCAGTGATGCTAAAAGGCCGGGGAAAGGAGCTTTCTTT; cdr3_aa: CATSDAKRPGKGAFF
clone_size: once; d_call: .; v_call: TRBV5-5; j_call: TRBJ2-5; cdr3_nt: TGTGCCAGCAGCTTGGATACGGCCCAAGAGACCCAGTACTTC; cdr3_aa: CASSLDTAQETQYF
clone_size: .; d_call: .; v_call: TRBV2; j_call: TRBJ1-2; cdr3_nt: TGTGCCAGCAGTCCTGACTGGAACTATGGCTACACCTTC; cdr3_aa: CASSPDWNYGYTF
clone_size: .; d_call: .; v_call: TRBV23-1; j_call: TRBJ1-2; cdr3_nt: TGCGCCAGCAGTCAAGGGCAGTTCTTGGACGGCTACACCTTC; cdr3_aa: CASSQGQFLDGYTF
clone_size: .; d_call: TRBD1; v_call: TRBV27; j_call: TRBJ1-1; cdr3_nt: TGTGCCAGCAGGAAATTAGGGGGCGATACGGTGGAAGCTTTCTTT; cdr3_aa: CASRKLGGDTVEAFF
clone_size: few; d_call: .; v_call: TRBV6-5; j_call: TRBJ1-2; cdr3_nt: TGTGCCAGCAGTCCACAGGTCAACTATGGCTACACCTTC; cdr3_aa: CASSPQVNYGYTF
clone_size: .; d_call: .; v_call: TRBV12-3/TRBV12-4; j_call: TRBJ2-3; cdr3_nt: TGTGCCAGCAGTTTAGCGGGGGGGCCGGAGTATTTT; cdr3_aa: CASSLAGGPEYF
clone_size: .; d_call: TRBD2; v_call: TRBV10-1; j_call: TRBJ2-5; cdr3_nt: TGCGCCAGCAGTGAGGAGGGAGGGTCGGAGACCCAGTACTTC; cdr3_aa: CASSEEGGSETQYF
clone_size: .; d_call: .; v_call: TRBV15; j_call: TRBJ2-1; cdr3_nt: TGTGCCAAGGTAGGGCGGTACAATGAGCAGTTCTTC; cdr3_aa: CAKVGRYNEQFF
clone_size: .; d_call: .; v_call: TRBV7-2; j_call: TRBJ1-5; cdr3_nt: TGTGCCAGCAGTTACCCCCCTTTTCAGCCCCAGCATTTT; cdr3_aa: CASSYPPFQPQHF
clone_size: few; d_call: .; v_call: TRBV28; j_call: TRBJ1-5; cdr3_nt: TGTGCCAGCAGTTTACCAGGGTTGGACCAGCCCCAGCATTTT; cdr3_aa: CASSLPGLDQPQHF
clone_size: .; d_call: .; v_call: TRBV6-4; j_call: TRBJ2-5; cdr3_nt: TGTGCCAGCAGCCTCAATCATGGGCAGGAGACCCAGTACTTC; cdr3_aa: CASSLNHGQETQYF
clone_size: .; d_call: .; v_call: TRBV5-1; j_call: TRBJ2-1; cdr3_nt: TGCGCCAGCAGCCCGACTGACAATGAGCAGTTCTTC; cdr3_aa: CASSPTDNEQFF
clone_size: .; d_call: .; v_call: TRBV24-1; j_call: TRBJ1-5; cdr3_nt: TGTGCCACCAGTGATACGGGGAGCAATCAGCCCCAGCATTTT; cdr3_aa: CATSDTGSNQPQHF
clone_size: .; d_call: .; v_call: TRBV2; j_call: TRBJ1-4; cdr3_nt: TGTGCCAGCACTGTTCTGGGGACTAATGAAAAACTGTTTTTT; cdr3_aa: CASTVLGTNEKLFF
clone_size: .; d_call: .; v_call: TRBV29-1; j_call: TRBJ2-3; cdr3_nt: TGCAGCGTGACTAGCACAGATACGCAGTATTTT; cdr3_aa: CSVTSTDTQYF
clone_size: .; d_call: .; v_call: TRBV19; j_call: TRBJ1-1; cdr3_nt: TGTGCCAGTAGTCCCAAGAGGGAGAACACTGAAGCTTTCTTT; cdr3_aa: CASSPKRENTEAFF
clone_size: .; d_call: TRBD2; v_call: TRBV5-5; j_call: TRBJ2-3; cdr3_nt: TGTGCCAGCCGGGGGTTACTAGCGGGGCTTAGCACAGATACGCAGTATTTT; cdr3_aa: CASRGLLAGLSTDTQYF
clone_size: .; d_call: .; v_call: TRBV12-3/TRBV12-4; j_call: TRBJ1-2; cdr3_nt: TGTGCCAGCACCCAAACTAGCAGGGCTGGCTACACCTTC; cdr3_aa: CASTQTSRAGYTF
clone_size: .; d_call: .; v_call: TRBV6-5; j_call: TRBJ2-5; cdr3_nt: TGTGCCAGCCCGGACGGCAGGGGGGACCAAGAGACCCAGTACTTC; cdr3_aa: CASPDGRGDQETQYF
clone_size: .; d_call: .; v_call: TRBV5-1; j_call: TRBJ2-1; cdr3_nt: TGCGCCACAGGGTACCATTACAATGAGCAGTTCTTC; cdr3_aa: CATGYHYNEQFF
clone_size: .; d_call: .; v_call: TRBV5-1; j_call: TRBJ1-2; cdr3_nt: TGCGCCAGCAGCCCTACACAGGGAACCGGGAAGGTATATGGCTACACCTTC; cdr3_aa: CASSPTQGTGKVYGYTF
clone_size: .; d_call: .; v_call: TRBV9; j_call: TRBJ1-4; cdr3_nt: TGTGCCAGCAGCGTAATGGGGGCCAATGAAAAACTGTTTTTT; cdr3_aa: CASSVMGANEKLFF
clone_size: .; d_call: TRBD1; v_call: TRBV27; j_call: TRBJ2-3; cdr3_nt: TGTGCCAGCAGCCCTACGGAGAGGGGGCCTAGCACAGATACGCAGTATTTT; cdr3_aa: CASSPTERGPSTDTQYF
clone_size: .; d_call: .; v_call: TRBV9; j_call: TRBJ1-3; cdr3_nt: TGTGCCAGCAGCGTCGGGACCTCTGGAAACACCATATATTTT; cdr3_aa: CASSVGTSGNTIYF
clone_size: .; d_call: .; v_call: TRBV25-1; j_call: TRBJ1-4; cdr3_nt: TGTGCCAGCTCCGCCTTACCAATTAATGAAAAACTGTTTTTT; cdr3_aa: CASSALPINEKLFF
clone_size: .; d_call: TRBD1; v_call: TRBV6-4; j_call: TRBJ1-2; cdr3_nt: TGTGCCAGCAGTGACGACCACCGGGACAGATATGGCTACACCTTC; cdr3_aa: CASSDDHRDRYGYTF
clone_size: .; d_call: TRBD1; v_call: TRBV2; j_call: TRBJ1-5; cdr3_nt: TGTGCCAGCAGTGGGACAGGAGTTAGCAATCAGCCCCAGCATTTT; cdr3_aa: CASSGTGVSNQPQHF
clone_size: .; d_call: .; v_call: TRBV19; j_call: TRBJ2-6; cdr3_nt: TGTGCCAGTAGTATATCAGGGCTCGGGGCCAACGTCCTGACTTTC; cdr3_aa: CASSISGLGANVLTF
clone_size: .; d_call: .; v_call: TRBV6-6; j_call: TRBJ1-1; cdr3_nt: TGTGCCAGCAGTTCTAGGGTAGGGGGAGGGGGGACTGAAGCTTTCTTT; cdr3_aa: CASSSRVGGGGTEAFF
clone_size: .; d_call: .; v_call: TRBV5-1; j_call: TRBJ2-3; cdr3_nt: TGCGCCAGCAGCTTGGCGGCAGGGGGCACAGATACGCAGTATTTT; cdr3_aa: CASSLAAGGTDTQYF
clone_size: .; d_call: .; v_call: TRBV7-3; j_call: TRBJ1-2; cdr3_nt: TGTGCCAGCAGCCCGGGACTTAACTATGGCTACACCTTC; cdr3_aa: CASSPGLNYGYTF
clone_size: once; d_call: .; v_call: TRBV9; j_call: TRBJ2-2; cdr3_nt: TGTGCCAGCACGCTTGGTGGGACCGGGGAGCTGTTTTTT; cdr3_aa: CASTLGGTGELFF
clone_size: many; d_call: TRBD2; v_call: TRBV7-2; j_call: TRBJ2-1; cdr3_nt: TGTGCCAGCACCATAGCGGGGGGTGGGGAGCAGTTCTTC; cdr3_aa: CASTIAGGGEQFF
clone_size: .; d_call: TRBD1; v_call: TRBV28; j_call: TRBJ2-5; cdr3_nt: TGTGCCAGCAGTCCGATTCGACTAATAGACAGGGGCCAAGAGACCCAGTACTTC; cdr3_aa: CASSPIRLIDRGQETQYF
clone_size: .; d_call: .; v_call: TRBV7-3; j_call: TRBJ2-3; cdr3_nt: TGTGCCAGCAGCACTACGACCGGCACAGATACGCAGTATTTT; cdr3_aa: CASSTTTGTDTQYF
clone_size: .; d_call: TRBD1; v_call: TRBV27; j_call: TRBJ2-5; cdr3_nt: TGTGCCAGCAGGGGCGCGGTAGCCCTGCAGGGGGCCCAGTACTTC; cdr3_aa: CASRGAVALQGAQYF
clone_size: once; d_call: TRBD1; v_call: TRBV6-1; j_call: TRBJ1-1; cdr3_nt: TGTGCCAGCAGTGACAGGGGGCGGAGGACTGAAGCTTTCTTT; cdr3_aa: CASSDRGRRTEAFF
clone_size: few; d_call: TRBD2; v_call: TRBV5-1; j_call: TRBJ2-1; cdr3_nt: TGCGCCAGCAGCTTGGAAGGTAGCGGGGGGTTCAAGCAGTTCTTC; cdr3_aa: CASSLEGSGGFKQFF
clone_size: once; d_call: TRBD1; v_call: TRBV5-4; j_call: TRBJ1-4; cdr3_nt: TGTGCCAGCAGCGATTCACAGGGGACTAATGAAAAACTGTTTTTT; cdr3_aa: CASSDSQGTNEKLFF
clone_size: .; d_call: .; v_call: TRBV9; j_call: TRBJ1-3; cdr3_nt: TGTGCCAGCAGCGCAGATACAGGGATTAACACCATATATTTT; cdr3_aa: CASSADTGINTIYF
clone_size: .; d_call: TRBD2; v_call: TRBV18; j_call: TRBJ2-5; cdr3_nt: TGTGCCAGCTCACCACAGCGGGGGGCAGAGACCCAGTACTTC; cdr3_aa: CASSPQRGAETQYF
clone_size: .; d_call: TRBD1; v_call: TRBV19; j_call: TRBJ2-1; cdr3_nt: TGTGCCAGTCGATCAGTGACAGGGGGGACCAATGAGCAGTTCTTC; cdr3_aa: CASRSVTGGTNEQFF
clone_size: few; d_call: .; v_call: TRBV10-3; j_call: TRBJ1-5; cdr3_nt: TGTGCCATCAATTCCGTCCGGGCCCAGCCCCAGCATTTT; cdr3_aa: CAINSVRAQPQHF
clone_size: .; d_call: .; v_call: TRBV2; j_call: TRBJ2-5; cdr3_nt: TGTGCCAGCACACTAGGGGAGGAAGAGACCCAGTACTTC; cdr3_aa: CASTLGEEETQYF
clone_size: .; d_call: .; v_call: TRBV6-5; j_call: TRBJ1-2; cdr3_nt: TGTGCCAGCAGTTGGGGGATCTATGGCTACACCTTC; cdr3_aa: CASSWGIYGYTF
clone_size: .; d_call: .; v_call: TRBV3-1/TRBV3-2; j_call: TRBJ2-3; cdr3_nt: TGTGCCAGCAGCCAGGATCTGCGAGATACGCAGTATTTT; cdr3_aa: CASSQDLRDTQYF
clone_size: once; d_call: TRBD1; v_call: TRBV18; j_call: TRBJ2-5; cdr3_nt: TGTGCCAGCTCACCACCGACAGGGGGCCGCGGCGAGACCCAGTACTTC; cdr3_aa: CASSPPTGGRGETQYF
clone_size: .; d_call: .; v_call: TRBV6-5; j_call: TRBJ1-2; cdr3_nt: TGTGCCAGCAGAAACCACCCGGTCTATGGCTACACCTTC; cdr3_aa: CASRNHPVYGYTF
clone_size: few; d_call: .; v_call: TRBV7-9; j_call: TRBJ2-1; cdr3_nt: TGTGCCAGCGGAAATCGGGACACCTACAATGAGCAGTTCTTC; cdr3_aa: CASGNRDTYNEQFF
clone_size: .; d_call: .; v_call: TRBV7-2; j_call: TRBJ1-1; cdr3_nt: TGTGCCAGCACCCTGACGGGAGGAGTGAACACTGAAGCTTTCTTT; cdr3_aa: CASTLTGGVNTEAFF
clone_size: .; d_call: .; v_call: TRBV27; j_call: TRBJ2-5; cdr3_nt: TGTGCCAGCAAATTTGAAGGTCGGGGCCAAGAGACCCAGTACTTC; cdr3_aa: CASKFEGRGQETQYF